The 6 T cell receptor beta chains given below trace back to one sample, sequenced in a study of T-cell reconstitution after alpha-beta-depleted transplantation in children. Library preparation (for TCRbeta) was performed with unique molecular identifiers. MiXCR was run by TCRdb on the PCR reads, yielding one entry per CDR3 protein. Found here are 350,000 to 500,000 distinct CDR3 sequences, approximately 41% of them singletons; the top ten hold under 35%. The sequences come from PBMCs, collected before TCRalphabeta/CD19-depleted stem cell transplant. The receptors originated from a girl aged 2 to 9 with aplastic anemia, due to receive a stem cell transplant.

CDR3 DNA: TGTGCCAGCAGTTTGCGGGGCTATGTAACAGATACGCAGTATTTT. It yields the protein CASSLRGYVTDTQYF. The chain uses TRBV12-3 or TRBV12-4 and TRBJ2-3; a weak D match, TRBD2 (6 bases). The CDR3 length is 15 residues. The germline V and J ends were trimmed by 3 bases and 3 bases, with 13 bases remaining between them.

Here the CDR3 DNA reads TGCAGTGCTAGGTCCGTAGGAGCGGGGTCAAGGGAGACCCAGTACTTC. This translates into CSARSVGAGSRETQYF. The chain links TRBV20-1 to TRBJ2-5; 7 nucleotides match TRBD2. V lost 3 bases, J lost 5 bases, and 15 bases stayed unmatched. This CDR3 region has 16 residues. The germline V gene has CDR1 DFQATT and CDR2 SNEGSKA (reference sequence).

This clonotype was found once. V usage is TRBV12-5 and J usage is TRBJ1-5, with D tentatively TRBD1 (5 bases). The CDR3 covers 16 residues. Trimming left V 0 bases short and J 7 bases short, with 16 bases between. Germline lookup yields CDR1 LGHNT and CDR2 FRNRAP. The CDR3 DNA is TGTGCTAGTGGTTTGGTACTTGAGGGGATGGCCCAGCCCCAGCATTTT. Amino acids: CASGLVLEGMAQPQHF. The complete variable domain, with remaining parts taken from reference TRBV12-5 and TRBJ1-5, reads DARVTQTPRHKVTEMGQEVTMRCQPILGHNTVFWYRQTMMQGLELLAYFRNRAPLDDSGMPKDRFSAEMPDATLATLKIQPSEPRDSAVYFCASGLVLEGMAQPQHFGDGTRLSIL.

Only a few counts were recorded for this clonotype. J is TRBJ2-3 and V is TRBV11-3; D may be TRBD1 or TRBD2 (5 bases each). CDR3 length: 16 residues. Germline CDR1 SGHNT, CDR2 YENEEA. V was clipped by 5 bases and J by 1 base, with 16 bases between them. CDR3 loop: CASSGPGTSGTDTQYF. The CDR3 nucleotides read TGTGCCAGCAGCGGGCCCGGGACCTCCGGCACAGATACGCAGTATTTT. The entire variable domain, with the rest obtained from reference TRBV11-3 and TRBJ2-3, is as follows: EAGVVQSPRYKIIEKKQPVAFWCNPISGHNTLYWYLQNLGQGPELLIRYENEEAVDDSQLPKDRFSAERLKGVDSTLKIQPAELGDSAVYLCASSGPGTSGTDTQYFGPGTRLTVL.

DNA for the CDR3: TGCGCCAGCAGAATTGGGAACACTGAAGCTTTCTTT. This codes for CASRIGNTEAFF. The rearrangement links TRBV5-1 to TRBJ1-1; D call uncertain. V lost 5 bases, J lost 1 base, and 6 bases lay in between. The CDR3 contains 12 residues. From germline, CDR1 is SGHRS and CDR2 YFSETQ.

The rearrangement uses TRBV7-6 and TRBJ2-2, with 7 positions matching TRBD2. This CDR3 contains 13 residues. Germline trimming cut 6 bases from V and 4 bases from J; bases unmatched to any gene: 2. Germline V gene lookup returns CDR1 SGHVS and CDR2 FNYEAQ. CDR3 loop: CASRSSGTGELFF. DNA for the CDR3: TGTGCCAGCAGATCTAGCGGCACCGGGGAGCTGTTTTTT.